The clone carrying this T cell receptor (beta chain) was seen many times. Its cognate antigen is unknown. Between the trimmed V and J ends, which lost 5 bases and 7 bases, there was a span of 15 bases. In germline, CDR1 is MGHRA, CDR2 YSYEKL. The CDR3 is 15 amino acids. Across 18 months, stable Graves' hyperthyroidism was marked by no progression to ophthalmopathy. Diagnostic assessment was based on clinical symptoms, serum thyroxine and TRAb, thyroid ultrasound and orbital computed tomography. The sample belongs to a study of T cells in Graves' hyperthyroidism and ophthalmopathy. Using RNA transcripts as the source, TCR beta CDR3 regions were amplified. When the TCR CDR3 underwent first-round RT-PCR, the HTBI primer set was used. A single record per CDR3 protein comes from TCRdb applying MiXCR to the multiplex PCR reads. The sample has some 740,000 distinct CDR3 sequences, about 15% seen once. Points from the study as a whole: Most thyroid clonotypes expanded above 0.001 were also detected in blood.

The specimen was blood. The chain uses TRBV4-1 and TRBJ1-6; D is possibly TRBD1 (6 bases). This TCR was sampled from a woman aged 18 to 35 with Graves' hyperthyroidism. The CDR3, as DNA: TGCGCCAGCAGCTTACCGGACAGTTTAAATTCACCCCTCCACTTT. Translation: CASSLPDSLNSPLHF.